The 30 T cell receptor beta chains below were found in one sample sequenced in a study of CD8 T cells in Susac syndrome. RNA, at about 0.5 to 1 ug, was reverse transcribed with random hexamers. TCRdb redid the calling of the immunoSEQ multiplex PCR reads with MiXCR, one entry per CDR3 protein. The repertoire holds 230,000 or so distinct CDR3 sequences, with approximately 95% as singletons. Sequenced material: CD4+ T cells from PBMCs. These receptors were collected from a human donor with multiple sclerosis.

This sequence joins TRBV28 and TRBJ2-7; D is ambiguous. From germline, CDR1 is MDHEN and CDR2 SYDVKM. There are 11 residues in the CDR3. Trimming took 6 bases from V and 11 from J, leaving 14 bases between them. CDR3 sequence (DNA): TGTGCCAGCAGATTCCTTGGTGAGGAGTACTTC. It translates to CASRFLGEEYF.

As regards this clonotype: One end of the junction fails to match germline, which may point to a read error. The chain links TRBV2 to TRBJ2-1; the match to TRBD2 covers 7 bases. The CDR3 is made up of 13 amino acids. Germline V lookup: CDR1 SNHLY, CDR2 FYNNEI. This chain's CDR3 is CASRDSGYNEQFF. CDR3 coding DNA: TGTGCCAGCCGTGATAGCGGGTACAATGAGCAGTTCTTC.

DNA for the CDR3: TGTGCCAGCAGGGTAGACGGGAACACTGAAGCTTTCTTT. Translated: CASRVDGNTEAFF. The chain links TRBV2 to TRBJ1-1; D not certain. The germline V gene encodes CDR1 SNHLY and CDR2 FYNNEI. The CDR3 loop spans 13 amino acids. Deletions cut 6 bases from V and 1 base from J, with 9 bases between.

CDR3 sequence (DNA): TGTGCCAGCAGCCCTCTGGGACAGAGCACAGATACGCAGTATTTT. The encoded protein is CASSPLGQSTDTQYF. The chain uses TRBV2 and TRBJ2-3; TRBD1 agrees at 7 bases. This CDR3 spans 15 amino acids. The J segment lost 0 bases and the V segment lost 6 bases, leaving 6 bases of the junction unmatched. Germline-derived CDR1 and CDR2 are SNHLY and FYNNEI. The variable domain in full, completed from reference TRBV2 and TRBJ2-3, reads EPEVTQTPSHQVTQMGQEVILRCVPISNHLYFYWYRQILGQKVEFLVSFYNNEISEKSEIFDDQFSVERPDGSNFTLKIRSTKLEDSAMYFCASSPLGQSTDTQYFGPGTRLTVL.

Points on this clonotype: One end of the junction fails to match germline, which may point to a read error. The chain uses TRBV2 and TRBJ2-7, with TRBD1 matching over 8 bases. The CDR3 length is 13 residues. Germline V gives CDR1 SNHLY, CDR2 FYNNEI. The CDR3 loop reads CASSESLGQGRNF. CDR3 sequence (DNA): TGTGCCAGCAGTGAAAGCCTAGGACAGGGAAGGAACTTC.

This clonotype was counted between two and nine times. The chain is built from TRBV6-5 and TRBJ2-5, with 9 bases that match TRBD2. The CDR3 consists of 13 residues. From germline, CDR1 is MNHEY and CDR2 SVGAGI. Trimming cost V 5 bases and J 5 bases; bases outside gene matches: 3. For the CDR3, the DNA is TGTGCCAGCAGTGTAGCGGGAGCGGAGACCCAGTACTTC. It specifies CASSVAGAETQYF.

This chain uses TRBV20-1 with TRBJ2-5, with D possibly being TRBD2 (6 bases). This CDR3 region has 15 residues. From germline, CDR1 is DFQATT and CDR2 SNEGSKA (reference sequence). V was cut by 2 bases and J by 1 base, with 14 bases left in between. CDR3 amino acids: CSARSWGTVQETQYF. CDR3 coding DNA: TGCAGTGCTAGATCATGGGGGACTGTCCAAGAGACCCAGTACTTC.

The rearrangement joins TRBV3-1 to TRBJ2-2; weak D call: TRBD2 (5 bases). Trimming removed 6 bases at V and 3 bases at J, with 8 bases between. The CDR3 consists of 13 residues. Germline V CDR1 and CDR2: LGHDT, YNNKEL (reference sequence). CDR3: CASRRGYTGELFF. DNA of the CDR3: TGTGCCAGCAGAAGAGGGTACACCGGGGAGCTGTTTTTT.

This clonotype was recorded a few times. The rearrangement uses TRBV3-1 and TRBJ2-7; D call uncertain. CDR1 and CDR2 (germline): LGHDT, YNNKEL (reference sequence). Trimming cost V 3 bases and J 2 bases, with 5 bases left between them. The CDR3 totals 12 residues. CDR3 region: CASSQGTYEQYF. The CDR3 bases are TGTGCCAGCAGCCAGGGGACCTACGAGCAGTACTTC.

The chain carries TRBV28 and TRBJ1-5; 7 bases agree with TRBD1. The CDR3 extends over 16 amino acids. J was trimmed by 6 bases and V by 5 bases; bases with no gene match: 13. The V gene's germline CDR1 is MDHEN and CDR2 SYDVKM. CDR3 nucleotides: TGTGCCAGCAGTAATTCCAGGGGGAGGGTGCTTCAGCCCCAGCATTTT. Translated, it gives CASSNSRGRVLQPQHF.

This clonotype was detected once. The chain has TRBV5-6 and TRBJ2-3; D remains ambiguous. The CDR3 consists of 12 residues. V lost 2 bases and J lost 9, with 10 bases in between. Germline V gene data show CDR1 as SGHDT and CDR2 as YYEEEE. The CDR3 loop reads CASSLLPATQYF. In DNA form, the CDR3 reads TGTGCCAGCAGCTTACTCCCAGCAACGCAGTATTTT.

V gene TRBV20-1 combines with J gene TRBJ2-3; TRBD1 matches 8 bases. This CDR3 is built from 14 residues. Per germline, CDR1 DFQATT and CDR2 SNEGSKA (reference sequence). Germline trimming cut 5 bases from V and 1 base from J; bases unmatched to any gene: 5. In nucleotides, the CDR3 is TGCAGTGCTGGTACAGGGGGTGGCACAGATACGCAGTATTTT. Translation gives CSAGTGGGTDTQYF.

The CDR3 protein is CARHSVRDRAYGYTF. In DNA, the CDR3 is TGTGCCAGACACTCGGTCCGGGACAGGGCCTATGGCTACACCTTC. The genes are TRBV12-3 or TRBV12-4 and TRBJ1-2; 9 bases align to TRBD1. The CDR3 extends over 15 amino acids. Trimming cost V 9 bases and J 4 bases; bases outside gene matches: 12.

V and J are TRBV3-1 and TRBJ2-1; D gene unclear. This CDR3 is built from 14 residues. V was cut by 4 bases and J by 8 bases, with 15 bases left in between. Germline values: CDR1 LGHDT, CDR2 YNNKEL (reference sequence). Written as DNA, the CDR3 is TGTGCCAGCAGCCGAACTGTGGGATCCCATGAGCAGTTCTTC. This translates into CASSRTVGSHEQFF.

The chain is built from TRBV5-1 and TRBJ1-1; 7 positions agree with TRBD1. The V and J ends lost 2 bases and 0 bases, in that order; junction bases with no gene match: 7. Germline values: CDR1 SGHRS, CDR2 YFSETQ. CDR3 length: 16 amino acids. CDR3 nucleotides: TGCGCCAGCAGCTTCGCCCCGACAGGGTTGAACACTGAAGCTTTCTTT. Translation: CASSFAPTGLNTEAFF. Full variable domain (outside the CDR3, taken from reference TRBV5-1 and TRBJ1-1): KAGVTQTPRYLIKTRGQQVTLSCSPISGHRSVSWYQQTPGQGLQFLFEYFSETQRNKGNFPGRFSGRQFSNSRSEMNVSTLELGDSALYLCASSFAPTGLNTEAFFGQGTRLTVV.

The chain joins TRBV21-1 to TRBJ2-1. TRBV21-1 constitutes a pseudogene. This CDR3 has 14 residues. As DNA, the CDR3 is TGTGCCAGCAGCAAAGAACGAGTGGCAAATGAGCAGTTCTTC. It translates to CASSKERVANEQFF.

This clonotype was detected once. The chain joins TRBV2 to TRBJ2-5; no reliable D call. CDR3 length: 14 amino acids. The germline gives CDR1 SNHLY, CDR2 FYNNEI. Trimming pared 4 bases from V and 5 bases from J, leaving 14 bases between. This chain's CDR3 is CASSVGRARETQYF. CDR3 bases: TGTGCCAGCAGTGTGGGTAGAGCCCGGGAGACCCAGTACTTC.

This chain links TRBV30 with TRBJ1-1; a possible D gene is TRBD1 (5 bases). The CDR3 runs 12 residues. Germline-derived CDR1 and CDR2 are GTSNPN and SVGIG (reference sequence). V dropped 4 bases and J dropped 8 bases, with 14 bases sitting between them. This chain's CDR3 is CAWMNPGPEAFF. In DNA, the CDR3 is TGTGCCTGGATGAACCCAGGGCCGGAAGCTTTCTTT.

The chain has TRBV15 and TRBJ2-7, with D unresolved. V gave up 2 bases and J gave up 1 base, with 12 bases separating them. From germline, CDR1 is LNHNV and CDR2 YYDKDF (reference sequence). The CDR3 runs to 15 residues. The CDR3 sequence: CATSRTAYASYEQYF. As DNA, the CDR3 is TGTGCCACCAGCAGAACAGCTTACGCTTCCTACGAGCAGTACTTC.

This rearrangement joins TRBV24-1 to TRBJ2-1; TRBD1 matches 7 bases. The length of the CDR3 is 17 residues. The V and J ends lost 7 bases and 5 bases, in that order; junction bases with no gene match: 16. The germline V gene encodes CDR1 KGHDR and CDR2 SFDVKD. The CDR3 reads CATSCKTGICADNEQFF. CDR3 in DNA: TGTGCCACCAGCTGTAAGACAGGGATCTGTGCGGACAATGAGCAGTTCTTC.

V usage is TRBV2 and J usage is TRBJ1-2, with TRBD1 matching 7 bases. J was trimmed by 4 bases and V by 6 bases; bases with no gene match: 5. The V gene's germline CDR1 is SNHLY and CDR2 FYNNEI. This CDR3 comprises 13 residues. The CDR3, as DNA: TGTGCCAGCAGGGTAGGGGGCACCTATGGCTACACCTTC. Protein product: CASRVGGTYGYTF.

The chain is built from TRBV11-2 and TRBJ2-7, with D unresolved. CDR1 is SGHAT and CDR2 is FQNNGV in the germline V gene. This CDR3 is built from 14 residues. V was shortened by 0 bases and J by 5 bases, with 11 bases between the two germline ends. The CDR3 reads CASSLEIRNDEQYF. The CDR3 DNA follows: TGTGCCAGCAGCTTAGAAATCCGGAACGACGAGCAGTACTTC.

This chain uses TRBV20-1 with TRBJ1-2, with D uncertain. Germline loops: CDR1 DFQATT, CDR2 SNEGSKA (reference sequence). The CDR3 runs to 14 residues. Trimming took 4 bases from V and 1 from J, leaving 13 bases between them. The CDR3 nucleotides read TGCAGTGCTATCCGCGACGGATATAACTATGGCTACACCTTC. Translating it yields CSAIRDGYNYGYTF.

V and J are TRBV24-1 and TRBJ2-1, with 7 bases identical to TRBD2. The ends lost 4 bases at V and 7 bases at J; junction bases unmatched: 9. Germline-derived CDR1 and CDR2 are KGHDR and SFDVKD. The CDR3 is 15 residues long. The CDR3 is CATSDPGRDWNEQFF. The CDR3 DNA reads TGTGCCACCAGTGACCCGGGGAGGGACTGGAATGAGCAGTTCTTC.

V gene TRBV9 combines with J gene TRBJ2-2; D is unresolved. The V end lost 0 bases, the J end lost 5 bases, and 11 bases lay between the germline ends. Looked up from germline, CDR1 is SGDLS and CDR2 is YYNGEE. CDR3 size: 15 residues. CDR3 DNA: TGTGCCAGCAGCGTAGCCCCGGATCCGACCGGGGAGCTGTTTTTT. Encoded protein: CASSVAPDPTGELFF.

This clonotype was counted once. CDR3 sequence reads: CASSQSPARNYGYTF. CDR3 DNA sequence: TGTGCCAGCAGCCAGTCGCCAGCTCGTAACTATGGCTACACCTTC. The gene calls are TRBV3-1 and TRBJ1-2, with D hard to call. The CDR3 contains 15 residues. Germline V gene data show CDR1 as LGHDT and CDR2 as YNNKEL (reference sequence). The germline V and J ends were trimmed by 3 bases and 1 base, with 12 bases remaining between them.

This clonotype was recorded only once. The chain links TRBV6-5 to TRBJ2-3, with 7 bases fitting TRBD1. Germline CDR1 MNHEY, CDR2 SVGAGI. Trimming removed 4 bases from V and 8 bases from J; junction bases left unmatched: 3. The CDR3 is 12 residues long. The CDR3, as DNA: TGTGCCAGCAGTTCGACAGGGTCTACGCAGTATTTT. Protein product: CASSSTGSTQYF.

The chain joins TRBV20-1 to TRBJ2-1; no reliable D call. CDR1 is DFQATT, CDR2 SNEGSKA, per germline (reference sequence). Trimming took off 4 bases at V and 4 bases at J, with 5 bases between the two ends. The length of the CDR3 is 11 residues. CDR3 coding DNA: TGCAGTGCTACAACGTACAATGAGCAGTTCTTC. Translation gives CSATTYNEQFF.

V gene TRBV29-1 combines with J gene TRBJ1-3, with D unresolved. V dropped 6 bases and J dropped 0 bases, with 12 bases sitting between them. The CDR3 is 14 residues long. In germline, CDR1 is SQVTM, CDR2 ANQGSEA. Written as DNA, the CDR3 is TGCAGCGTCTCCACGACGGACTCTGGAAACACCATATATTTT. It specifies CSVSTTDSGNTIYF.

The chain joins TRBV20-1 to TRBJ2-3; TRBD1 agrees at 8 bases. J gave up 5 bases and V 6 bases, and 7 bases lay outside the gene matches. This CDR3 comprises 13 residues. Germline loops: CDR1 DFQATT, CDR2 SNEGSKA (reference sequence). The CDR3 is CSAPQGAGDTQYF. CDR3 bases: TGCAGTGCCCCCCAGGGGGCGGGAGATACGCAGTATTTT.